Reported below is one TCR beta chain. Its antigen is unidentified. V lost 4 bases, J lost 2 bases, and 9 bases lay in between. The germline CDR1 and CDR2 sequences are MNHEY and SMNVEV (reference sequence). The CDR3 consists of 14 residues. This sample is drawn from a study of siplizumab effects on memory and regulatory T cells. Study-wide results and caveats: The naive T cell population seemed more diverse than memory cells and seemed a major contributor to the alloresponse. Significantly reduced by siplizumab was the cumulative frequency of alloreactive sequences, namely those traceable to unstimulated CD4+ memory cells. For siplizumab cultures, the suppressive function of their proliferating Tregs was not confirmed. Many proliferating CD4+ or CD8+ clones remained unclassified. Roughly 75-95% of them could not be assigned either a naive or a memory phenotype.

Profiling relied on immunoSEQ multiplex PCR, and the TCRdb table lists in-frame clones only, not all of them. The repertoire holds about 120,000 clones, with roughly 94% as singletons. Material: non-Treg CD4+ T cells sorted from blood. The source is a human donor in good health. J is TRBJ1-3 and V is TRBV27, with D unclear. CDR3 sequence (DNA): TGTGCCAGCAGTTCAGTGGGCGCTGGAAACACCATATATTTT. This gives the protein CASSSVGAGNTIYF.